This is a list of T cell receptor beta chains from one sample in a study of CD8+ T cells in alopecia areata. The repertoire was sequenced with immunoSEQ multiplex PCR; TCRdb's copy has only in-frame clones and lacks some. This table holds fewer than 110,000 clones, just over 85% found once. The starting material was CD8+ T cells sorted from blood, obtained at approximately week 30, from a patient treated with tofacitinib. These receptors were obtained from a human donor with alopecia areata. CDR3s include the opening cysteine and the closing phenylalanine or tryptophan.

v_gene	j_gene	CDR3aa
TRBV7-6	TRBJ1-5	CASSLGRGFNQPQHF
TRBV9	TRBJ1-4	CASSVDTNEKLFF
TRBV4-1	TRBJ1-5	CASSQDPRDSHRPQHF
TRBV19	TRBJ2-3	CATATSGRSTDTQYF
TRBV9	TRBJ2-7	CASSVAGQGGEQYF
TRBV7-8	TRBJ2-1	CASSPLGREGLDEQFF
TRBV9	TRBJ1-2	CASSDRVSGYTF
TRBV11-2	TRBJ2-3	CASAGGDWQLTDTQYF
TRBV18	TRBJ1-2	CASSPQTGGPSGYGYTF
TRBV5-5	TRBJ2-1	CASSPGLAGGYNEQFF
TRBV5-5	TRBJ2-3	CASSLPPQITDTQYF
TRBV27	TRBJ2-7	CASSLFPRDEAYEQYF
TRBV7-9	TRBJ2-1	CASSLGSNEQFF
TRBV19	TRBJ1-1	CASIFGNTEAFF
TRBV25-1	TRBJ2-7	CASSLDFGNEQYF
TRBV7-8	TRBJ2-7	CASSPWTGSYEQYF
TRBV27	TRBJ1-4	CASSWGLLGEKLFF
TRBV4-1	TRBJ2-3	CASSQDEGSGVDRQYF
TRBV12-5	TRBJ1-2	CASGLDLTEGGGGYTF
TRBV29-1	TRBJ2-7	CSVEDQREATYEQYF
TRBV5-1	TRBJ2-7	CASSLTSSYEQYF
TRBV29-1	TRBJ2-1	CTYVTGTSYNEQFF
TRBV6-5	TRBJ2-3	CASRGGLAGTDTQYF
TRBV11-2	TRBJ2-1	CASSWGQGDRNNEQFF
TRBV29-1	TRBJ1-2	CSEGDNYGYTF
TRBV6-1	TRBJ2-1	CASSNLQGPNEQFF
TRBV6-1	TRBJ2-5	CASSEESLGETQYF